This TCR beta chain was sequenced during a study of stem cell transplantation in POMP-related autoinflammatory disease. About the study: The study hypothesized thymoproteasome defects skew the TRB repertoire via impaired CD8+ selection. CD8+ T cells were low and CD4+ cells naive-skewed before transplant. Study outcomes and limitations: Fewer unique TRB V-J gene pairings were identified in patients with PRAID. Across all analyzed T-cell subsets, patients with PRAID tended toward reduced diversity and increased clonality.

Clones were read by immunoSEQ multiplex PCR, and TCRdb kept only the in-frame ones, dropping some. The sample contains approximately 11,000 clones, around nine tenths of which appear only once. To note about this clone: The antigen is not known.

PRAID combined immunodeficiency and autoinflammation. This TCR derives from a human donor with POMP-related autoinflammation and immune dysregulation (PRAID). The sequencing here drew on CD8+ T cells from PBMCs, taken before stem cell transplantation.

The CDR3 nucleotides read TGCGCCAGCAGCCAAGGGTCGGGGGGCCGCACCGGGGAGCTGTTTTTT. It encodes CASSQGSGGRTGELFF. The gene calls are TRBV4-1 and TRBJ2-2, with D possibly TRBD2 on 7 matching bases. Germline V lookup: CDR1 MGHRA, CDR2 YSYEKL. CDR3 length: 16 amino acids. V dropped 1 base and J dropped 4 bases, with 13 bases sitting between them.